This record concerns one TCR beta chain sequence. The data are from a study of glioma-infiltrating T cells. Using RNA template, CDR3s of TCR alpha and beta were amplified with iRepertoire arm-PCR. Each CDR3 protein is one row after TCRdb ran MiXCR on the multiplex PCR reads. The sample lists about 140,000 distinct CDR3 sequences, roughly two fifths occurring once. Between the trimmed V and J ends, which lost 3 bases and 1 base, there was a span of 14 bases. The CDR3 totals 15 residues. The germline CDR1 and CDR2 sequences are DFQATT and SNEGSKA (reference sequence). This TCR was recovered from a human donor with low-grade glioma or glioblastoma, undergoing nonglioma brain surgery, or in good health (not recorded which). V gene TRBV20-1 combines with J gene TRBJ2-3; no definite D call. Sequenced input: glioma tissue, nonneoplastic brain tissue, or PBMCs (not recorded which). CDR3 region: CSASYLHGRTDTQYF. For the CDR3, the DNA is TGCAGTGCTAGCTACCTCCACGGGCGCACAGATACGCAGTATTTT.